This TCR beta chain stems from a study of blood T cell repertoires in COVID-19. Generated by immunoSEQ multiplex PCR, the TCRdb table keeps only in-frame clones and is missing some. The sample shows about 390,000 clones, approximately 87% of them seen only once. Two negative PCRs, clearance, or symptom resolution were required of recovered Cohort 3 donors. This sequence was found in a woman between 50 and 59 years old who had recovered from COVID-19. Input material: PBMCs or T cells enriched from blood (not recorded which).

The CDR3 DNA reads as TGTGCCAGCTCAGCAGGGACAGACAGGAGGCCCCTCCACTTT. Protein product: CASSAGTDRRPLHF. This rearrangement joins TRBV18 to TRBJ1-6; 7 bases align to TRBD1. The length of the CDR3 is 14 residues. Germline values: CDR1 KGHSH, CDR2 LQKENI. The trim removed 5 bases at V and 13 bases at J, leaving 11 bases unmatched.